This T cell receptor (beta chain) was identified in a study of post-analysis software for immune sequencing data. At the level of the study: There were relapsing-remitting, secondary progressive and progressive-relapsing multiple sclerosis among the disease courses included.

Every TCR beta cDNA library bore unique molecular identifiers. T cells, roughly 1 to 10 million of them, yielded roughly 550,000 cDNA molecules. Using its own MiXCR run on the PCR reads, TCRdb lists one record per CDR3 protein. The repertoire has about 260,000 distinct CDR3 sequences, 30% to 45% of them found once; the top ten carry approximately 4.6%. V dropped 4 bases and J dropped 6 bases, with 11 bases sitting between them. CDR3 length equals 12 residues. CDR1 and CDR2 from the germline V gene are SQVTM and ANQGSEA. Study outcomes and limitations: F measure showed strong co-clustering of same-batch samples. Compared with controls, patients showed significantly lower normalized Chao1 diversity. Among roughly 5 TRBV segments more frequent in patients than controls were TRBV5-6, TRBV5-1 and TRBV20-1.

On this clonotype itself: Its target is unknown.

The clonotype was recovered from a girl aged 10-17 years with multiple sclerosis. Sequencing was performed on blood. The chain links TRBV29-1 to TRBJ2-3; D might be TRBD1 (5 bases). CDR3 DNA: TGCAGCGTTGTTGGGGCTGCGGATACGCAGTATTTT. Translated, it gives CSVVGAADTQYF.